The 29 T cell receptor beta chains below all came from one sample that was sequenced in a study of neurological immune-mediated disorders. TCRdb re-analysed the 5' RACE reads in MiXCR, keeping a single row per CDR3 protein. The table shows over 15,000 distinct CDR3 sequences, with roughly 15% occurring only once. The sequenced sample consisted of PBMCs. The receptors derive from a man aged 55 to 70 with HTLV-1-associated myelopathy (HAM/TSP).

Worth noting for this clonotype: A much larger clone differs by one base, so this may be a read error. This chain joins TRBV4-2 and TRBJ2-5; D may be TRBD1 (6 bases). The V gene's germline CDR1 is LGHNA and CDR2 YNFKEQ. This CDR3 contains 13 residues. CDR3 coding DNA: TGTGCCAGAAGCCAGGGGTTCATAGAGACCCAGTACTTC. It yields the protein CARSQGFIETQYF.

This clonotype appeared many times. The chain uses TRBV27 and TRBJ2-7, with D perhaps TRBD1 or TRBD2 (5 bases each). V gave up 2 bases and J gave up 7 bases, with 12 bases separating them. Germline CDR1 reads MNHEY; CDR2 reads SMNVEV (reference sequence). The CDR3 runs 13 residues. The CDR3 DNA reads TGTGCCAGCAGTTTAGGGGGTCTGAGTGAGCAGTACTTC. Translation gives CASSLGGLSEQYF.

This clonotype was seen ten or more times. This rearrangement joins TRBV12-3 or TRBV12-4 to TRBJ2-6; D assignment may be TRBD1 or TRBD2 (5 bases each). The CDR3 contains 15 residues. V lost 5 bases and J lost 4, with 12 bases in between. The DNA for the CDR3 is TGTGCCAGCAGTCCCACGGGGCCCGGGGCCAACGTCCTGACTTTC. This translates into CASSPTGPGANVLTF.

The table lists this clonotype with many counts. J is TRBJ2-5 and V is TRBV20-1, with D perhaps matching TRBD1 or TRBD2 (5 bases each). Germline V gene sequence: CDR1 DFQATT, CDR2 SNEGSKA (reference sequence). This CDR3 has 12 residues. Deletions cut 6 bases from V and 2 bases from J, with 10 bases between. This chain's CDR3 is CSARDRQETQYF. DNA for the CDR3: TGCAGTGCAAGGGACCGGCAAGAGACCCAGTACTTC.

This clonotype was seen at least ten times. This chain connects TRBV24-1 to TRBJ2-7; unclear D gene. Trimming took 2 bases from V and 1 from J, leaving 5 bases between them. CDR3 length equals 13 residues. Looked up from germline, CDR1 is KGHDR and CDR2 is SFDVKD. The CDR3 sequence: CATSDYRSYEQYF. Written as DNA, the CDR3 is TGTGCCACCAGTGATTACCGATCCTACGAGCAGTACTTC.

This clonotype was detected ten times or more. The genes are TRBV7-8 and TRBJ2-1; D remains unclear. This CDR3 contains 10 residues. The germline V and J ends were trimmed by 5 bases and 7 bases, with 3 bases remaining between them. The germline gives CDR1 SGHVS, CDR2 FQNEAQ. Here the CDR3 DNA reads TGTGCCAGCAGCAGGAATGAGCAGTTCTTC. Encoded protein: CASSRNEQFF.

This clonotype was observed many times. CDR3 sequence: CASRPGTGITGELFF. The DNA for the CDR3 is TGCGCCAGCAGACCCGGGACAGGGATAACCGGGGAGCTGTTTTTT. The V call is TRBV4-1, the J call TRBJ2-2; the match to TRBD1 covers 9 bases. Germline-derived CDR1 and CDR2 are MGHRA and YSYEKL. Trimming removed 6 bases from V and 5 bases from J; junction bases left unmatched: 7. This CDR3 is 15 amino acids long.

In its sample, this clonotype was seen once. This sequence joins TRBV28 and TRBJ2-5; D not resolved. The CDR3 spans 15 residues. Germline CDR1 and CDR2: MDHEN and SYDVKM. The CDR3, as DNA: TGTTCCAACACCGAAACAGCCTTTAGAGGAGAGACCCAGTACTTC. It codes for CSNTETAFRGETQYF.

The chain uses TRBV29-1 and TRBJ2-7, with D possibly matching TRBD1 (5 bases). The assigned J gene may be wrong: the sequence end matches TRBJ2-5 better. Germline V gene lookup returns CDR1 SQVTM and CDR2 ANQGSEA. This CDR3 spans 12 amino acids. The CDR3 DNA reads TGCAGCGTTGGGCAGGGACAAGAGACCCAGTACTTC. This codes for CSVGQGQETQYF.

In this sample, this clonotype turned up many times. The chain employs TRBV29-1 and TRBJ2-1, with D possibly matching TRBD2 (5 bases). This CDR3 comprises 13 residues. The germline gives CDR1 SQVTM, CDR2 ANQGSEA. V shed 1 base and J shed 6 bases, with 10 bases lying between them. The CDR3 protein is CSVEVAGSNEQFF. The CDR3 DNA reads TGCAGCGTTGAAGTAGCTGGGAGCAATGAGCAGTTCTTC.

This rearrangement joins TRBV10-1 to TRBJ1-1; D gene unclear. Trimming shortened V by 8 bases and J by 2 bases, and 12 bases separated the two germline ends. This CDR3 is 13 amino acids long. Germline assignment: CDR1 WNHNN and CDR2 SYGVQD (reference sequence). CDR3 protein: CASLARYNTEAFF. In DNA form, the CDR3 reads TGCGCCAGCTTAGCCCGGTACAACACTGAAGCTTTCTTT.

This clonotype was detected many times. This chain uses TRBV25-1 with TRBJ1-2, with D unresolved. With 2 bases removed from V and 0 bases from J, the gap between germline ends came to 7 bases. Germline V lookup: CDR1 MGHDK, CDR2 SYGVNS. CDR3 length equals 14 residues. CDR3 sequence reads: CASSEVSANYGYTF. The CDR3 nucleotides read TGTGCCAGCAGTGAAGTCAGCGCTAACTATGGCTACACCTTC.

This clonotype was observed at least ten times. V gene TRBV9 combines with J gene TRBJ2-2; no firm D call. CDR1 is SGDLS, CDR2 YYNGEE, per germline. Trimming removed 0 bases from V and 1 base from J, with 4 bases in between. This CDR3 comprises 14 residues. The CDR3 DNA reads as TGTGCCAGCAGCGTAGGACGGAACACCGGGGAGCTGTTTTTT. Encoded protein: CASSVGRNTGELFF.

The chain employs TRBV20-1 and TRBJ2-3, with no clear D. This CDR3 spans 12 amino acids. V dropped 2 bases and J dropped 15 bases, with 18 bases sitting between them. The germline V gene encodes CDR1 DFQATT and CDR2 SNEGSKA (reference sequence). CDR3 sequence (DNA): TGCAGTGCTAGATTTCCGGGCGATACGCTATATTTT. Its translation: CSARFPGDTLYF.

This clonotype showed up many times. The chain joins TRBV2 to TRBJ1-1; 8 bases align to TRBD1. V lost 6 bases and J lost 5; bases outside the gene matches: 8. In germline, CDR1 is SNHLY, CDR2 FYNNEI. This CDR3 has 14 residues. For the CDR3, the DNA is TGTGCCAGCAGGGTGGACAGGGCGGGGACTGAAGCTTTCTTT. This gives the protein CASRVDRAGTEAFF.

The chain joins TRBV9 to TRBJ2-3, with 11 nucleotides matching TRBD2. CDR1 and CDR2 from the germline V gene are SGDLS and YYNGEE. The CDR3 length is 18 residues. V lost 4 bases to trimming and J lost 2 bases; unmatched junction nucleotides: 12. DNA of the CDR3: TGTGCCAGCAGCCACCTTCCTCCTAGCGGGGGGTTCACAGATACGCAGTATTTT. The encoded protein is CASSHLPPSGGFTDTQYF.

This clonotype was counted ten times or more. This chain connects TRBV20-1 to TRBJ1-1; the D gene is possibly TRBD1 (5 bases). V lost 3 bases, J lost 2 bases, and 16 bases lay in between. The CDR3 totals 15 residues. Per germline, CDR1 DFQATT and CDR2 SNEGSKA (reference sequence). CDR3 residues: CSARPSGRINTEAFF. The CDR3 DNA follows: TGCAGTGCTAGGCCCTCGGGACGGATAAACACTGAAGCTTTCTTT.

This clonotype was detected many times. The chain carries TRBV15 and TRBJ2-7; TRBD1 agrees at 10 bases. Germline V gene lookup returns CDR1 LNHNV and CDR2 YYDKDF (reference sequence). CDR3 size: 15 residues. V shed 4 bases and J 0 bases; nucleotides not matched to a gene: 3. CDR3 loop: CATSTRDRGSYEQYF. The CDR3 DNA reads TGTGCCACCAGCACCCGGGACAGGGGCTCCTACGAGCAGTACTTC.

This clonotype was detected many times. V is TRBV24-1 and J is TRBJ1-5; no definite D call. The germline V and J ends were trimmed by 4 bases and 6 bases, with 6 bases remaining between them. CDR3 length: 12 residues. Germline CDR1 KGHDR, CDR2 SFDVKD. The CDR3 is CATSDPGQPQHF. The CDR3 DNA reads as TGTGCCACCAGTGACCCGGGTCAGCCCCAGCATTTT.

This clonotype was found many times. V and J are TRBV5-1 and TRBJ2-3; 9 bases are shared with TRBD2. The CDR3 sequence is 16 residues long. The V gene's germline CDR1 is SGHRS and CDR2 YFSETQ. The V gene end was trimmed by 4 bases and the J gene end by 2 bases; junction bases not matched to a gene: 8. CDR3 region: CASSPRTSASTDTQYF. CDR3 in DNA: TGCGCCAGCAGCCCCCGGACTAGCGCCTCCACAGATACGCAGTATTTT.

This clonotype was observed at least ten times. The genes are TRBV5-5 and TRBJ2-2, with TRBD1 matching over 10 bases. The germline V gene encodes CDR1 SGHKS and CDR2 YYEKEE (reference sequence). Trimming cost V 3 bases and J 2 bases; bases outside gene matches: 4. CDR3 size: 16 residues. In DNA, the CDR3 is TGTGCCAGCAGCTCGCAGACAGGGGGCAACACCGGGGAGCTGTTTTTT. Amino acids: CASSSQTGGNTGELFF.

The rearrangement uses TRBV5-1 and TRBJ2-2; no clear D gene. CDR3 length equals 15 residues. The V end lost 4 bases, the J end lost 1 base, and 11 bases lay between the germline ends. Germline values: CDR1 SGHRS, CDR2 YFSETQ. This chain's CDR3 is CASSRAALNTGELFF. The CDR3, as DNA: TGCGCCAGCAGCCGAGCCGCCCTGAACACCGGGGAGCTGTTTTTT.

This clonotype was seen at least ten times. Here the CDR3 reads CASSGRQGDNIQYF. In nucleotides, the CDR3 is TGTGCCAGCAGCGGCAGACAGGGGGACAACATTCAGTACTTC. The chain recombines TRBV7-2 with TRBJ2-4; 9 bases match TRBD1. J was trimmed by 7 bases and V by 5 bases; bases with no gene match: 6. The CDR3 loop spans 14 amino acids. CDR1 is SGHTA, CDR2 FQGNSA, per germline.

This clonotype was found many times. The chain is built from TRBV6-2 or TRBV6-3 and TRBJ1-1, with TRBD1 matching over 9 bases. The germline V gene has CDR1 MNHEY and CDR2 SVGEGT. The CDR3 is made up of 17 amino acids. Trimming at V came to 6 bases and at J to 1 base, leaving 12 bases not matched to a gene. This chain's CDR3 is CASSRTTGGVKNTEAFF. The CDR3 nucleotides read TGTGCCAGCAGCCGCACTACAGGGGGCGTCAAGAACACTGAAGCTTTCTTT.

The sample holds many counts of this clonotype. The rearrangement joins TRBV12-3 or TRBV12-4 to TRBJ1-5, with a possible D match to TRBD1 (5 bases). This CDR3 has 15 residues. V was shortened by 3 bases and J by 3 bases, with 12 bases between the two germline ends. The CDR3 spells CASSLAGRNNQPQHF. Written as DNA, the CDR3 is TGTGCCAGCAGTTTGGCGGGACGGAACAATCAGCCCCAGCATTTT.

This clonotype appeared many times. CDR3: CASSDGQAINSPLHF. The CDR3 DNA reads as TGCGCCAGCAGCGATGGACAGGCGATAAATTCACCCCTCCACTTT. V usage is TRBV5-1 and J usage is TRBJ1-6, with 7 bases matching TRBD1. Germline lookup yields CDR1 SGHRS and CDR2 YFSETQ. The V segment lost 4 bases and the J segment 7 bases; nucleotides outside the gene matches: 8. CDR3 size: 15 residues.

In its sample, this clonotype was seen many times. This chain links TRBV7-2 with TRBJ2-7; D is ambiguous. Trimming left V 1 base short and J 1 base short, with 8 bases between. The CDR3 sequence is 14 residues long. Looked up from germline, CDR1 is SGHTA and CDR2 is FQGNSA. CDR3 protein: CASSLGAASYEQYF. The CDR3 nucleotides read TGTGCCAGCAGCTTAGGAGCAGCTTCCTACGAGCAGTACTTC.

By sample fraction, this clonotype is medium-sized. This rearrangement joins TRBV10-3 to TRBJ2-3, with D perhaps being TRBD1 or TRBD2 (6 bases each). The CDR3 extends over 14 amino acids. Trimming left V 2 bases short and J 10 bases short, with 16 bases between. Germline lookup yields CDR1 ENHRY and CDR2 SYGVKD. The CDR3 is CAISEINGGGAQYF. The CDR3, as DNA: TGTGCCATCAGTGAGATTAATGGGGGCGGGGCGCAGTATTTT.

The sample holds many counts of this clonotype. V is TRBV7-8 and J is TRBJ1-1, with D possibly being TRBD1 (5 bases). Germline V gene data show CDR1 as SGHVS and CDR2 as FQNEAQ. The CDR3 covers 12 residues. Trimming stripped 3 bases from V and 6 bases from J, with 8 bases between. CDR3 nucleotides: TGTGCCAGCAGCTTTCAGGGAGCTGAAGCTTTCTTT. It yields the protein CASSFQGAEAFF.